This T cell receptor (beta chain) emerged from a study of blood T cell repertoires in COVID-19. Study-wide context: Acute-phase and convalescent COVID-19 samples originated in the United States, Italy and Spain.

The CDR3 contains 14 residues. Trimming cost V 4 bases and J 7 bases; bases outside gene matches: 10. Per the germline V gene, CDR1 is SGHRS and CDR2 is YFSETQ. Under the authors' procedure: Nucleated cell counts were estimated from reference gene primer amplification. Sequencing was performed with immunoSEQ multiplex PCR; in TCRdb, only in-frame clones are kept and a portion is missing. V and J calls and clone size follow that table, whereas D and trimming were derived from the DNA. The data hold about 290,000 clones, with around 89% observed a single time. This chain joins TRBV5-1 and TRBJ1-1; 7 bases are shared with TRBD1. Sequenced: peripheral blood. The TCR was taken from a man between 40 and 49 years old with acute or convalescent COVID-19. CDR3 sequence (DNA): TGCGCCAGCAGCCGAACAGGGGTGGGGGATGAAGCTTTCTTT. It translates to CASSRTGVGDEAFF.